The 30 T cell receptor beta chains below were found in one sample sequenced in a study of radiotherapy plus CTLA-4 blockade in lung cancer. This table comes from immunoSEQ multiplex PCR, and its TCRdb copy is limited to in-frame clones, with some not included. The table includes 86,000 or so clones, about 79% detected once. Source: peripheral blood, taken from a patient treated with radiotherapy plus ipilimumab. The origin of the receptors is a human donor with non-small cell lung cancer who had a partial response to radiotherapy plus ipilimumab. Some clones in this sample may be carry-over from other donors' samples.

The V call is TRBV18, the J call TRBJ2-1, with 7 positions matching TRBD2. Trimming took 2 bases from V and 3 from J; bases not matched to a gene: 4. Germline CDR1 reads KGHSH; CDR2 reads LQKENI. The CDR3 spans 15 residues. The CDR3 protein is CASSPDGRFYNEQFF. CDR3 sequence (DNA): TGTGCCAGCTCACCAGACGGGAGGTTCTACAATGAGCAGTTCTTC.

The chain combines TRBV6-6 with TRBJ2-1; 9 nucleotides agree with TRBD1. This CDR3 comprises 15 residues. Germline V lookup: CDR1 MNHNY, CDR2 SVGAGI (reference sequence). After removal of 3 bases from V and 5 bases from J, the junction contained 5 bases not matched to a gene. In nucleotides, the CDR3 is TGTGCCAGCAGTTATTCGGGACAGGGCAACAATGAGCAGTTCTTC. This encodes CASSYSGQGNNEQFF.

The genes are TRBV2 and TRBJ1-1; 7 nucleotides align to TRBD1. Germline CDR1 and CDR2: SNHLY and FYNNEI. This CDR3 contains 14 residues. Unmatched junction bases numbered 11, after V lost 6 bases and J lost 7 bases. The DNA for the CDR3 is TGTGCCAGCAGGGCCACAGGGGTTGGTGATGAAGCTTTCTTT. Translated, it gives CASRATGVGDEAFF.

CDR3 DNA: TGTGCCAGCAGCCTACGGGGGTACCGGACCTACAATGAGCAGTTCTTC. This translates into CASSLRGYRTYNEQFF. The chain is built from TRBV7-9 and TRBJ2-1, with D possibly matching TRBD2 (6 bases). Germline V gives CDR1 SEHNR, CDR2 FQNEAQ (reference sequence). The CDR3 spans 16 residues. V gave up 5 bases and J gave up 2 bases, with 16 bases separating them.

This clone turned up a few times. The chain joins TRBV6-6 to TRBJ2-7, with a tentative D call TRBD2 (5 bases). The V and J ends lost 0 bases and 1 base respectively, with 10 bases between them. The CDR3 runs 15 residues. The germline V gene encodes CDR1 MNHNY and CDR2 SVGAGI (reference sequence). In nucleotides, the CDR3 is TGTGCCAGCAGTTACTCGATTCGGGATTCCTACGAGCAGTACTTC. Encoded protein: CASSYSIRDSYEQYF.

The chain joins TRBV5-1 to TRBJ2-6; D is undetermined. The V gene's germline CDR1 is SGHRS and CDR2 YFSETQ. The CDR3 is 16 amino acids. Trimming removed 4 bases from V and 0 bases from J, with 11 bases in between. The CDR3 loop is CASSVFSGSGANVLTF. DNA of the CDR3: TGCGCCAGCAGCGTTTTCAGTGGCTCTGGGGCCAACGTCCTGACTTTC.

In this sample, this clone turned up once. The rearrangement uses TRBV18 and TRBJ1-5; 8 bases match TRBD1. The CDR3 runs to 16 residues. Looked up from germline, CDR1 is KGHSH and CDR2 is LQKENI. The V segment lost 5 bases and the J segment 5 bases; nucleotides outside the gene matches: 11. The CDR3 nucleotides read TGTGCCAGCTCAGGGGACACAGGGGGAGTTGATCAGCCCCAGCATTTT. Its protein product is CASSGDTGGVDQPQHF.

The V and J genes are TRBV5-4 and TRBJ1-2, with 10 bases aligning to TRBD1. Germline V CDR1 and CDR2: SGHNT, YYREEE (reference sequence). This CDR3 is 15 amino acids long. V was pared by 0 bases and J by 8 bases, with 7 bases of the junction left unmatched. The CDR3 loop reads CASSLAGTGERGYTF. CDR3 nucleotide sequence: TGTGCCAGCAGCTTGGCCGGGACAGGGGAGCGGGGCTACACCTTC.

CDR3 amino acids: CASSPGTGDRGRTGYGYTF. DNA for the CDR3: TGTGCCAGCAGCCCAGGCACAGGGGACAGGGGGCGCACTGGCTATGGCTACACCTTC. This chain uses TRBV5-4 with TRBJ1-2, with 12 nucleotides matching TRBD1. Per the germline V gene, CDR1 is SGHNT and CDR2 is YYREEE (reference sequence). The CDR3 is 19 amino acids. Trimming cost V 4 bases and J 4 bases; bases outside gene matches: 17.

The sample holds one count of this clone. The chain links TRBV4-3 to TRBJ2-1, with TRBD2 identical over 12 bases. The CDR3 has 13 residues. Looked up from germline, CDR1 is LGHNA and CDR2 is YSLEER. Trimming removed 6 bases from V and 10 bases from J; junction bases left unmatched: 4. CDR3 sequence reads: CASSLAGGREQFF. The CDR3, as DNA: TGCGCCAGCAGTCTAGCGGGGGGGCGAGAGCAGTTCTTC.

V gene TRBV27 combines with J gene TRBJ2-1; 9 positions agree with TRBD1. With 4 bases clipped from V and 4 bases from J, the junction kept 8 bases outside the gene matches. There are 16 residues in the CDR3. In germline, CDR1 is MNHEY, CDR2 SMNVEV (reference sequence). The DNA of the CDR3 is TGTGCCAGCAGTTCAAAGGTGGGGACAGGGTACAATGAGCAGTTCTTC. Its protein product is CASSSKVGTGYNEQFF.

J is TRBJ2-3 and V is TRBV27, with 9 bases lining up with TRBD2. This CDR3 spans 17 amino acids. V dropped 6 bases and J dropped 0; count of bases not matched to a gene: 10. The germline V gene has CDR1 MNHEY and CDR2 SMNVEV (reference sequence). CDR3 sequence (DNA): TGTGCCAGCAGGGGGGAAGCGGGGGGTCCTAGCACAGATACGCAGTATTTT. This sequence encodes CASRGEAGGPSTDTQYF.

V and J are TRBV28 and TRBJ2-1, with D unresolved. Germline values: CDR1 MDHEN, CDR2 SYDVKM. The length of the CDR3 is 14 residues. Trimming shortened V by 3 bases and J by 4 bases, and 10 bases separated the two germline ends. The CDR3 spells CASSFIPTYNEQFF. The DNA of the CDR3 is TGTGCCAGCAGTTTCATCCCGACTTACAATGAGCAGTTCTTC.

In DNA form, the CDR3 reads TGTGCCAGTAGTACCCGAAGCGTGAGCTCTGGGGCCAACGTCCTGACTTTC. Translating it yields CASSTRSVSSGANVLTF. This rearrangement joins TRBV19 to TRBJ2-6; no definite D call. This CDR3 is 17 amino acids long. The germline gives CDR1 LNHDA, CDR2 SQIVND (reference sequence). V was shortened by 4 bases and J by 0 bases, with 13 bases between the two germline ends.

The J gene is TRBJ1-2, the V gene TRBV5-1; 9 positions agree with TRBD1. CDR3 length equals 17 residues. V lost 2 bases and J lost 7; bases outside the gene matches: 15. Per the germline V gene, CDR1 is SGHRS and CDR2 is YFSETQ. CDR3 nucleotides: TGCGCCAGCAGCTTAATTCCACGACAGGGGGAGTTGGGTGGCTACACCTTC. Translated: CASSLIPRQGELGGYTF.

The chain uses TRBV7-9 and TRBJ2-5; TRBD1 matches at 8 bases. From germline, CDR1 is SEHNR and CDR2 FQNEAQ (reference sequence). The CDR3 covers 14 residues. With V trimmed by 5 bases and J by 5 bases, 7 bases remained unmatched. The CDR3, as DNA: TGTGCCAGCAGCCCCGCGACAGGGGTGGAGACCCAGTACTTC. Protein sequence: CASSPATGVETQYF. The entire variable domain, with the rest obtained from reference TRBV7-9 and TRBJ2-5, is as follows: DTGVSQNPRHKITKRGQNVTFRCDPISEHNRLYWYRQTLGQGPEFLTYFQNEAQLEKSRLLSDRFSAERPKGSFSTLEIQRTEQGDSAMYLCASSPATGVETQYFGPGTRLLVL.

With respect to this clone: The same CDR3 can be traced to other DNA sequences in this sample. J is TRBJ1-5 and V is TRBV28; no definite D call. Trimming removed 4 bases from V and 2 bases from J, with 6 bases in between. Germline CDR1 reads MDHEN; CDR2 reads SYDVKM. The CDR3 sequence is 13 residues long. The CDR3 DNA reads as TGTGCCAGCAGTTCTTCAGGCAATCAGCCCCAGCATTTT. It translates to CASSSSGNQPQHF.

This chain links TRBV11-2 with TRBJ2-5, with no clear D. The J call may be incorrect, as the DNA end agrees better with TRBJ2-7. Germline CDR1 SGHAT, CDR2 FQNNGV. This CDR3 is 13 amino acids long. The DNA of the CDR3 is TGTGCCAGCAGCTTACGCACCTACTACGAGCAGTACTTC. Encoded protein: CASSLRTYYEQYF.

The gene calls are TRBV11-3 and TRBJ2-7, with a possible D match to TRBD2 (5 bases). Trimming shortened V by 1 base and J by 0 bases, and 13 bases separated the two germline ends. From germline, CDR1 is SGHNT and CDR2 YENEEA. The length of the CDR3 is 16 residues. The CDR3 bases are TGTGCCAGCAGCTTAGCCCCTAGCCTCAACTCCTACGAGCAGTACTTC. Its translation is CASSLAPSLNSYEQYF.

This chain connects TRBV6-5 to TRBJ1-2, with 7 bases fitting TRBD1. Unmatched junction bases numbered 1, after V lost 5 bases and J lost 4 bases. The germline gives CDR1 MNHEY, CDR2 SVGAGI. This CDR3 is built from 12 residues. This chain's CDR3 is CASSEGAYGYTF. The CDR3 DNA is TGTGCCAGCAGTGAGGGGGCCTATGGCTACACCTTC.

The chain joins TRBV5-5 to TRBJ1-3, with D maybe TRBD1 (6 bases). With 2 bases removed from V and 0 bases from J, the gap between germline ends came to 9 bases. Germline CDR1 and CDR2: SGHKS and YYEKEE (reference sequence). CDR3 size: 15 residues. The CDR3 sequence: CASSFGRGSGNTIYF. The DNA of the CDR3 is TGTGCCAGCAGCTTCGGCAGGGGCTCTGGAAACACCATATATTTT. Together with reference TRBV5-5 and TRBJ1-3, the CDR3 gives the full variable domain: DAGVTQSPTHLIKTRGQQVTLRCSPISGHKSVSWYQQVLGQGPQFIFQYYEKEERGRGNFPDRFSARQFPNYSSELNVNALLLGDSALYLCASSFGRGSGNTIYFGEGSWLTVV.

This clone showed up just a few times. This chain connects TRBV27 to TRBJ2-5, with D possibly matching TRBD2 (5 bases). Trimming pared 3 bases from V and 2 bases from J, leaving 10 bases between. Germline V lookup: CDR1 MNHEY, CDR2 SMNVEV (reference sequence). This CDR3 comprises 14 residues. Written as DNA, the CDR3 is TGTGCCAGCAGTTTCAGGACGGGGCAAGAGACCCAGTACTTC. Translation gives CASSFRTGQETQYF.

This chain joins TRBV7-2 and TRBJ1-3; D not certain. The CDR3 totals 16 residues. V was pared by 1 base and J by 0 bases, with 10 bases between. Germline values: CDR1 SGHTA, CDR2 FQGNSA. CDR3 sequence: CASSLGGGASGNTIYF. CDR3 sequence (DNA): TGTGCCAGCAGCTTAGGAGGAGGTGCCTCTGGAAACACCATATATTTT. The full variable domain, with the rest looked up from reference TRBV7-2 and TRBJ1-3, is GAGVSQSPSNKVTEKGKDVELRCDPISGHTALYWYRQSLGQGLEFLIYFQGNSAPDKSGLPSDRFSAERTGGSVSTLTIQRTQQEDSAVYLCASSLGGGASGNTIYFGEGSWLTVV.

The chain recombines TRBV2 with TRBJ2-3; TRBD2 agrees at 7 bases. V shed 3 bases and J 1 base; nucleotides not matched to a gene: 7. The CDR3 consists of 16 residues. CDR1 is SNHLY, CDR2 FYNNEI, per germline. CDR3 region: CASSDRSGTRTDTQYF. The CDR3 DNA sequence: TGTGCCAGCAGTGATCGCAGCGGGACTCGCACAGATACGCAGTATTTT.

The V and J genes are TRBV4-3 and TRBJ1-2, with D possibly matching TRBD1 (5 bases). CDR1 LGHNA and CDR2 YSLEER come from the germline V gene. The V and J ends lost 4 bases and 3 bases respectively, with 18 bases between them. The CDR3 consists of 16 residues. In nucleotides, the CDR3 is TGCGCCAGCAGCCGCCCGGGCCAGCGGGGGGACTATGGCTACACCTTC. This translates into CASSRPGQRGDYGYTF.

The chain couples TRBV6-1 to TRBJ1-6, with D possibly TRBD1 on 6 matching bases. Between the trimmed V and J ends, which lost 3 bases and 8 bases, there was a span of 11 bases. Germline V gives CDR1 MNHNS, CDR2 SASEGT. CDR3 size: 14 residues. Written as DNA, the CDR3 is TGTGCCAGCAGTGATCACAGGGTCGATTCACCCCTCCACTTT. Its translation is CASSDHRVDSPLHF.

The J gene is TRBJ2-2, the V gene TRBV2, with 7 positions matching TRBD2. The length of the CDR3 is 16 residues. Germline V gives CDR1 SNHLY, CDR2 FYNNEI. The J segment lost 1 base and the V segment lost 5 bases, leaving 7 bases of the junction unmatched. Here the CDR3 reads CASSFLSGQNTGELFF. The CDR3 coding sequence is TGTGCCAGCAGTTTTCTTAGCGGGCAGAACACCGGGGAGCTGTTTTTT.

The CDR3 sequence: CASSSGRRPYEQYF. CDR3 DNA sequence: TGTGCCAGCAGTTCCGGACGGAGGCCCTACGAGCAGTACTTC. The chain combines TRBV6-1 with TRBJ2-7, with D tentatively TRBD2 (5 bases). Trimming pared 5 bases from V and 2 bases from J, leaving 13 bases between. The germline gives CDR1 MNHNS, CDR2 SASEGT. The length of the CDR3 is 14 residues.

V and J are TRBV7-2 and TRBJ1-2; 8 bases match TRBD1. Germline CDR1 is SGHTA and CDR2 is FQGNSA. This CDR3 has 16 amino acids. V shed 6 bases and J 4 bases; nucleotides not matched to a gene: 13. CDR3 coding DNA: TGTGCCAGCAGGCTAACCTACAGGGGGTTGAGCTATGGCTACACCTTC. Its translation: CASRLTYRGLSYGYTF.

The chain is built from TRBV20-1 and TRBJ2-7; 10 bases fit TRBD2. The CDR3 runs to 11 residues. V lost 5 bases and J lost 8; bases outside the gene matches: 3. CDR1 is DFQATT, CDR2 SNEGSKA, per germline (reference sequence). CDR3 sequence: CSASSGSQQYF. DNA for the CDR3: TGCAGTGCTTCTAGCGGGAGTCAGCAGTACTTC.